Following are 3 T cell receptor beta chains from one sample sequenced in a study of CD8 T cells in Susac syndrome. Reverse transcription of 0.5 to 1 ug RNA was performed with random hexamers. TCRdb ran MiXCR on the immunoSEQ multiplex PCR reads and lists one entry per CDR3 protein. The sample lists around 170,000 distinct CDR3 sequences, 90% to 97% occurring once. Sample: CD4+ T cells from PBMCs. The receptors derive from a human donor with Susac syndrome.

The genes are TRBV7-2 and TRBJ2-5; the D call may be TRBD1 or TRBD2 (5 bases each). V was shortened by 5 bases and J by 1 base, with 11 bases between the two germline ends. The germline V gene has CDR1 SGHTA and CDR2 FQGNSA. This CDR3 comprises 14 residues. The CDR3 spells CASSPAGTQETQYF. The CDR3, as DNA: TGTGCCAGCAGCCCAGCCGGGACCCAAGAGACCCAGTACTTC.

The genes are TRBV6-1 and TRBJ2-4; 8 nucleotides agree with TRBD1. This CDR3 has 13 amino acids. CDR1 and CDR2 from the germline V gene are MNHNS and SASEGT. Trimming at V came to 9 bases and at J to 2 bases, leaving 3 bases not matched to a gene. The CDR3 spells CARQGVTKNIQYF. The CDR3, as DNA: TGTGCCAGACAGGGGGTAACCAAAAACATTCAGTACTTC.

The CDR3 DNA follows: TGTGCCAGCAGCTGGAGCCTAACTGGCTACACCTTC. Translated, it gives CASSWSLTGYTF. The chain combines TRBV28 with TRBJ1-2; no firm D call. Trimming cost V 6 bases and J 7 bases, with 12 bases left between them. CDR3 size: 12 residues. Germline assignment: CDR1 MDHEN and CDR2 SYDVKM.